This T cell receptor (beta chain) was sequenced in a study of blood T cell repertoires in COVID-19. About the research overall: There were acute and convalescent COVID-19 samples, and they came from the United States, Italy and Spain. T cells, B-cell-depleted T cells, or PBMCs provided the cDNA or gDNA that served as material.

As originally analysed: The authors estimated nucleated cell counts from reference gene primer amplification. Method: immunoSEQ multiplex PCR; TCRdb's copy keeps in-frame clones and lacks some. D and trimming come from the DNA, and the V and J calls and clone size come from that table. The top ten hold 1.5% to 2% of the sample, which has approximately 300,000 clones, about 82% seen once. This CDR3 has 14 amino acids. The germline V gene has CDR1 GTSNPN and CDR2 SVGIG (reference sequence). Unmatched junction bases numbered 4, after V lost 0 bases and J lost 6 bases. The origin of this receptor is a woman aged 50 to 60 with acute or convalescent COVID-19. This chain joins TRBV30 and TRBJ1-4, with 7 bases aligning to TRBD1. The source material was peripheral blood. CDR3: CAWSVEGGDEKLFF. CDR3 in DNA: TGTGCCTGGAGTGTGGAAGGGGGCGATGAAAAACTGTTTTTT. Based on the CDR3 plus reference TRBV30 and TRBJ1-4, the full variable domain is SQTIHQWPATLVQPVGSPLSLECTVEGTSNPNLYWYRQAAGRGLQLLFYSVGIGQISSEVPQNLSASRPQDRQFILSSKKLLLSDSGFYLCAWSVEGGDEKLFFGSGTQLSVL.